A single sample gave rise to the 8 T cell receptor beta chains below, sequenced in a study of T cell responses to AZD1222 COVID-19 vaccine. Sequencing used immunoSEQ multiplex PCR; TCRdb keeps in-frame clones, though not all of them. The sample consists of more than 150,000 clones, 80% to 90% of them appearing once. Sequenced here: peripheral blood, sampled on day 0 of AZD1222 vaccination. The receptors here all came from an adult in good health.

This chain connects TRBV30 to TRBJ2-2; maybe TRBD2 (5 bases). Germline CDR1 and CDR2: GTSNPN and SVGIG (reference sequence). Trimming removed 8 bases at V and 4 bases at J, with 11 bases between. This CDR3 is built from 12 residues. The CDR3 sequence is CARIASTGELFF. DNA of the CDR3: TGTGCCCGTATAGCGTCCACCGGGGAGCTGTTTTTT.

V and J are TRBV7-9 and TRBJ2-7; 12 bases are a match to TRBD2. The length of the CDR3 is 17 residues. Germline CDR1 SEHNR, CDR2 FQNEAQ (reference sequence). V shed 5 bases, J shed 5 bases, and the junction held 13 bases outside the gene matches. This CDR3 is CASSQALAGGPFHEQYF. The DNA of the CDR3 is TGTGCCAGCAGCCAGGCCCTAGCGGGAGGGCCGTTTCACGAGCAGTACTTC.

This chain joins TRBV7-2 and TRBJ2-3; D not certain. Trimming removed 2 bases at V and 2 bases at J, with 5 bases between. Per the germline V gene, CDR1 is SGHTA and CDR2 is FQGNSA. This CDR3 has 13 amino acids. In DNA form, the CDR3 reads TGTGCCAGCAGCTTAACAATCACAGATACGCAGTATTTT. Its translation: CASSLTITDTQYF.

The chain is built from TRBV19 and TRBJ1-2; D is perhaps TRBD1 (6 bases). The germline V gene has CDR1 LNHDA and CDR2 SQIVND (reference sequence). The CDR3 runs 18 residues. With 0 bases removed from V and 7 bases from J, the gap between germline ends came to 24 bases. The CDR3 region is CASSIDSPETGYNFGYTF. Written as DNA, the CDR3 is TGTGCCAGTAGTATAGATTCCCCCGAAACAGGGTACAATTTTGGCTACACCTTC. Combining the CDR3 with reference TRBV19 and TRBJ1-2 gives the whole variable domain DGGITQSPKYLFRKEGQNVTLSCEQNLNHDAMYWYRQDPGQGLRLIYYSQIVNDFQKGDIAEGYSVSREKKESFPLTVTSAQKNPTAFYLCASSIDSPETGYNFGYTFGSGTRLTVV.

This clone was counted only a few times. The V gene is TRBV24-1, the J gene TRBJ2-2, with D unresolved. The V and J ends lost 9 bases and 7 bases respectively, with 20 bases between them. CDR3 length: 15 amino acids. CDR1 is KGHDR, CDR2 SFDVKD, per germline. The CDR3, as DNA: TGTGCCACCTCAAGTGTGACGGGTCTGATCGGGGAGCTGTTTTTT. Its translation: CATSSVTGLIGELFF.

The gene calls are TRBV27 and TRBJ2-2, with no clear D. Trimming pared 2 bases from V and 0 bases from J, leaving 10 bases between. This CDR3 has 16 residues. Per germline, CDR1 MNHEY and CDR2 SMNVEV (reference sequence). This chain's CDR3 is CASSLRELANTGELFF. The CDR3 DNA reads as TGTGCCAGCAGTTTAAGAGAGCTAGCGAACACCGGGGAGCTGTTTTTT.

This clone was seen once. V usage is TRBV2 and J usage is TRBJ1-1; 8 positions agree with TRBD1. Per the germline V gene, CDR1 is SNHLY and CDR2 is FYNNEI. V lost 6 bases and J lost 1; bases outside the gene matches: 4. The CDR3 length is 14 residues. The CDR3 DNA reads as TGTGCCAGCAGGATGACAGGGGAGAACACTGAAGCTTTCTTT. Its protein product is CASRMTGENTEAFF.

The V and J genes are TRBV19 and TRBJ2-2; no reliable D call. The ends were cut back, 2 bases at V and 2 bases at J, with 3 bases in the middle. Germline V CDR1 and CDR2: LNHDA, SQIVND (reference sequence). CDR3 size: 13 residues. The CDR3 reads CASSIINTGELFF. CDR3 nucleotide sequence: TGTGCCAGTAGTATAATAAACACCGGGGAGCTGTTTTTT.